This T cell receptor beta chain was profiled in a study of CD8+CD57+ T cells in acquired aplastic anemia. Study at large: Yields of DNA that came from sorted CD4+ and CD8+ cells averaged about 2.9 ug. Healthy donors averaged around 10 million reads for CD4+ cells. Study conclusions and caveats: Patients and controls shared twenty-nine CD8+ CDR3 sequences, highly expressed in patients. Between the patient and control groups, CD8+ Simpson's diversity did not differ significantly.

TCR beta VDJ combinations and CDR3 sequences were profiled from genomic DNA. Using its own MiXCR run on the reads, TCRdb lists one record per CDR3 protein. The profile shows about 220,000 distinct CDR3 sequences, approximately 35% of them singletons. Comment on this clonotype: Its antigen is unidentified.

What was sequenced was sorted CD4+, CD8+, or CD8+CD57+ T cells (not recorded which) from PBMCs. This sequence was found in a human donor in good health, serving as a control.

The CDR3 is CATTKGANVLTF. The DNA for the CDR3 is TGTGCCACCACGAAGGGGGCCAACGTCCTGACTTTC. The rearrangement uses TRBV15 and TRBJ2-6, with D hard to call. V was trimmed by 7 bases and J by 4 bases, leaving 5 bases between them. CDR3 length equals 12 residues. Germline V gives CDR1 LNHNV, CDR2 YYDKDF (reference sequence).